This T cell receptor beta chain originates from a study of T cell responses to AZD1222 COVID-19 vaccine. V was cut by 5 bases and J by 0 bases, with 8 bases left in between. The germline CDR1 and CDR2 sequences are MNHEY and SMNVEV (reference sequence). The CDR3 consists of 13 residues. Libraries were prepared by immunoSEQ multiplex PCR; TCRdb keeps only in-frame clonotypes and omits some of them. The table has 150,000 or so clones, 85% to 90% seen once; the top ten hold approximately 9%. In its sample, this clone was seen once. This receptor was identified in an adult who received the AZD1222 COVID-19 vaccine. The material was peripheral blood, obtained 28 days after the second AZD1222 dose. This chain joins TRBV27 and TRBJ2-7; D uncertain. As DNA, the CDR3 is TGTGCCAGCAGTCCTTGGATCTCCTACGAGCAGTACTTC. Translated, it gives CASSPWISYEQYF.